This is a list of T cell receptor beta chains from one sample in a study of blood T cell repertoires in COVID-19. The assay was immunoSEQ multiplex PCR, and TCRdb's table has in-frame clones only and misses some. The sample contains just over 300,000 clones, 89% of which appear only once. Sequencing was done on a sample of peripheral blood. All receptors come from a woman aged 30 to 39 with COVID-19, enrolled during active disease. Both conserved end residues are part of each CDR3. Each record gives: CDR3 DNA, CDR3 protein, V gene, J gene, clone size, D gene. D genes are given only for firm matches. The size of a clone is reported for some rows only, either as once, few or many, or as a class for expanded clones.

DNA: TGCGCCAGCAGCTTGGAGGGACAGTCCTACAATGAGCAGTTCTTC
CDR3: CASSLEGQSYNEQFF
V: TRBV5-1
J: TRBJ2-1
size: .
D: TRBD1

DNA: TGCGCCAGCAGCTCCGCGGGGGGGGCAGGTCAGCCCCAGCATTTT
CDR3: CASSSAGGAGQPQHF
V: TRBV5-1
J: TRBJ1-5
size: .
D: .

DNA: TGTGCCAGCACTCTTTCGGAGGGCGAGGGCTATGGCTACACCTTC
CDR3: CASTLSEGEGYGYTF
V: TRBV9
J: TRBJ1-2
size: .
D: .

DNA: TGTGCCAGCAGACCTATCCTCCGGGACAGGTTCCCCGAGCAGTACTTC
CDR3: CASRPILRDRFPEQYF
V: TRBV7-9
J: TRBJ2-7
size: .
D: TRBD1

DNA: TGCGCCAGCAGCCCGACTGGGGACAAACGAATCGTTGATGGCTACACCTTC
CDR3: CASSPTGDKRIVDGYTF
V: TRBV5-1
J: TRBJ1-2
size: .
D: .

DNA: TGTGCCAGCAGACAGGGGGGCTATAATTCACCCCTCCACTTT
CDR3: CASRQGGYNSPLHF
V: TRBV27
J: TRBJ1-6
size: .
D: TRBD1

DNA: TGTGCCAGCAGCTTGGCCAGTTACCAAGAGACCCAGTACTTC
CDR3: CASSLASYQETQYF
V: TRBV5-5
J: TRBJ2-5
size: .
D: .

DNA: TGTGCCAGCAGCTTGGTTGGGGGGGATACGCAGTATTTT
CDR3: CASSLVGGDTQYF
V: TRBV5-6
J: TRBJ2-3
size: .
D: .

DNA: TGTGCCAGCAGCGGACGACAGGGTGTTGGGGGCTACACCTTC
CDR3: CASSGRQGVGGYTF
V: TRBV4-2
J: TRBJ1-2
size: .
D: TRBD1

DNA: TGTGCCAGCAGGAGACAGGGGGCGAGGAACACCGGGGAGCTGTTTTTT
CDR3: CASRRQGARNTGELFF
V: TRBV11-2
J: TRBJ2-2
size: .
D: TRBD1

DNA: TGCGCCAGCAGCCCAACATCACAGGGGTCCACTGAAGCTTTCTTT
CDR3: CASSPTSQGSTEAFF
V: TRBV5-1
J: TRBJ1-1
size: .
D: TRBD1

DNA: TGTGCCATCAGTCGGGACAGCTCTAATTCACCCCTCCACTTT
CDR3: CAISRDSSNSPLHF
V: TRBV10-3
J: TRBJ1-6
size: .
D: TRBD1

DNA: TGTGCCAGCAGTTCCGGGACAGAGCTCTATGGCTACACCTTC
CDR3: CASSSGTELYGYTF
V: TRBV27
J: TRBJ1-2
size: .
D: TRBD1

DNA: TGCAGTGCTAGTAGAACGAAGCGGGGGCCCACCGGGGAGCTGTTTTTT
CDR3: CSASRTKRGPTGELFF
V: TRBV20-1
J: TRBJ2-2
size: .
D: TRBD2

DNA: TGTGCCAGCAGCTTAGTAGGGGCAGGTGGCTACACCTTC
CDR3: CASSLVGAGGYTF
V: TRBV11-2
J: TRBJ1-2
size: .
D: .

DNA: TGTGCCAGCATCTCTCACAATGAGCAGTTCTTC
CDR3: CASISHNEQFF
V: TRBV2
J: TRBJ2-1
size: few
D: .

DNA: TGTGCCAGCAGCCCGGGACAGGGTTTTGAAGAGACCCAGTACTTC
CDR3: CASSPGQGFEETQYF
V: TRBV7-2
J: TRBJ2-5
size: .
D: TRBD1

DNA: TGTGCCACCAGCAGGGGAGGACAGGGCACCTATGGCTACACCTTC
CDR3: CATSRGGQGTYGYTF
V: TRBV15
J: TRBJ1-2
size: few
D: TRBD1

DNA: TGCGCCAGCAGTCCACTAGCGGGGTCTAGCACAGATACGCAGTATTTT
CDR3: CASSPLAGSSTDTQYF
V: TRBV5-1
J: TRBJ2-3
size: .
D: TRBD2

DNA: TGTGCCAGCAGTGCCACAGCCGGCCTTGGTGAAAAACTGTTTTTT
CDR3: CASSATAGLGEKLFF
V: TRBV28
J: TRBJ1-4
size: .
D: .

DNA: TGTGCCAGCAAGCCTAGCGGGGTCGATGAGCAGTTCTTC
CDR3: CASKPSGVDEQFF
V: TRBV6-5
J: TRBJ2-1
size: .
D: TRBD2

DNA: TGTGCCTGGAGCCGGGACAGCCCGCATGGGCAGTTCTTC
CDR3: CAWSRDSPHGQFF
V: TRBV30
J: TRBJ2-1
size: .
D: TRBD1

DNA: TGTGCCAGCAGTTTTAGTGGTAACACTGAAGCTTTCTTT
CDR3: CASSFSGNTEAFF
V: TRBV27
J: TRBJ1-1
size: .
D: .

DNA: TGTGCCAGCAGCCTAGCGAGGGGGCATAGCAATCAGCCCCAGCATTTT
CDR3: CASSLARGHSNQPQHF
V: TRBV5-8
J: TRBJ1-5
size: .
D: TRBD1

DNA: TGCAGCGCAGACAGGGGGCCTGAAGCTTTCTTT
CDR3: CSADRGPEAFF
V: TRBV29-1
J: TRBJ1-1
size: .
D: TRBD1

DNA: TGTGCCAGCAGGAGGGTGATGAACACTGAAGCTTTCTTT
CDR3: CASRRVMNTEAFF
V: TRBV6-5
J: TRBJ1-1
size: .
D: .

DNA: TGTGCCAGCAATAAGGAGCGAGCCGGGGAGCTGTTTTTT
CDR3: CASNKERAGELFF
V: TRBV2
J: TRBJ2-2
size: .
D: .

DNA: TGTGCCAGCAGTATAGGAGGGAATCAGCCCCAGCATTTT
CDR3: CASSIGGNQPQHF
V: TRBV28
J: TRBJ1-5
size: .
D: .

DNA: TGTGCCAGCAGCCAAGTTACCGGGACAGTTAATCAGCCCCAGCATTTT
CDR3: CASSQVTGTVNQPQHF
V: TRBV4-2
J: TRBJ1-5
size: .
D: TRBD1

DNA: TGTGCCAGCAGCTTAGCGCGACAGGGAGGCATGAACACTGAAGCTTTCTTT
CDR3: CASSLARQGGMNTEAFF
V: TRBV7-8
J: TRBJ1-1
size: .
D: TRBD1

DNA: TGTGCCAGCCAAGCACAGGGAGAGACTGAAGCTTTCTTT
CDR3: CASQAQGETEAFF
V: TRBV6-5
J: TRBJ1-1
size: .
D: .

DNA: TGTGCCAGCAGTTTAGGCGGGGTCTACGAGCAGTACTTC
CDR3: CASSLGGVYEQYF
V: TRBV12-3/TRBV12-4
J: TRBJ2-7
size: .
D: .

DNA: TGTGCCAGCAGTTATCTTGACGAGCAGTACTTC
CDR3: CASSYLDEQYF
V: TRBV6-5
J: TRBJ2-7
size: .
D: .

DNA: TGTGCCAGTAGTGATCAGGGAGGGCCTGAAGCTTTCTTT
CDR3: CASSDQGGPEAFF
V: TRBV19
J: TRBJ1-1
size: .
D: .

DNA: TGTGCCAGCAGGGGAGAAACCAATAATTCACCCCTCCACTTT
CDR3: CASRGETNNSPLHF
V: TRBV2
J: TRBJ1-6
size: .
D: .

DNA: TGCGCCAGCAGCTTGGGCGGGACGAACACCGGGGAGCTGTTTTTT
CDR3: CASSLGGTNTGELFF
V: TRBV5-1
J: TRBJ2-2
size: .
D: .

DNA: TGTGCCAGCATCCCCCCATTGGGAGGGAGCAATCAGCCCCAGCATTTT
CDR3: CASIPPLGGSNQPQHF
V: TRBV6-4
J: TRBJ1-5
size: .
D: .

DNA: TGTGTCAGAAGCTTAATAAGGCAGGACACCGGCTACACCTTC
CDR3: CVRSLIRQDTGYTF
V: TRBV7-5
J: TRBJ1-2
size: .
D: .

DNA: TGTGCCAGTACTTACTCAGGGTACACCGGGGAGCTGTTTTTT
CDR3: CASTYSGYTGELFF
V: TRBV28
J: TRBJ2-2
size: .
D: .

DNA: TGTGCCACAGGGACCAGGGGTGGCTACACCTTC
CDR3: CATGTRGGYTF
V: TRBV28
J: TRBJ1-2
size: .
D: .

DNA: TGTGCCTGGAGTGTACTTCTCGAGCAGTACTTC
CDR3: CAWSVLLEQYF
V: TRBV30
J: TRBJ2-7
size: .
D: .

DNA: TGTGCCAGCAGTTTCCGGGAGCAAGAGACCCAGTACTTC
CDR3: CASSFREQETQYF
V: TRBV27
J: TRBJ2-5
size: .
D: .

DNA: TGTGCCAGCAGCTCGCAGAACAATGAAAAACTGTTTTTT
CDR3: CASSSQNNEKLFF
V: TRBV7-9
J: TRBJ1-4
size: .
D: .

DNA: TGTGCCAGCAGCGTCGGGACAGGTTCGGGATATGAAAAACTGTTTTTT
CDR3: CASSVGTGSGYEKLFF
V: TRBV9
J: TRBJ1-4
size: .
D: TRBD1

DNA: TGTGCCAGCAGCGACAGGGAGGGTCAGCCCCAGCATTTT
CDR3: CASSDREGQPQHF
V: TRBV6-4
J: TRBJ1-5
size: .
D: TRBD1